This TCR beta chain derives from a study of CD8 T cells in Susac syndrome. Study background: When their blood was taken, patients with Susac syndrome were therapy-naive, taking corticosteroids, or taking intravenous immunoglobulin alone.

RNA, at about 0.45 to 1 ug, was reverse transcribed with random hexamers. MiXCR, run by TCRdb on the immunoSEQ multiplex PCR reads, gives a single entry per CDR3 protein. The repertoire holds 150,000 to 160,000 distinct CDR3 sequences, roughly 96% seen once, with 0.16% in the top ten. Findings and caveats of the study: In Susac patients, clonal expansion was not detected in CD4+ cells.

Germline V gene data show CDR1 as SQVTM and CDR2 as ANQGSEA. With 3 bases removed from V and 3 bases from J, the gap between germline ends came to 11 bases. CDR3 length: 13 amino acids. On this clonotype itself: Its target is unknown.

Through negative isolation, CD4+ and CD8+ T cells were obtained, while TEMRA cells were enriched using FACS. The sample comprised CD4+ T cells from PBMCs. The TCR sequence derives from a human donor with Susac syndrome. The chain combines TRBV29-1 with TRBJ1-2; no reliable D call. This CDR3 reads CSVDSHADYGYTF. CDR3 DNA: TGCAGCGTTGATTCGCATGCAGACTATGGCTACACCTTC.